This TCR beta chain is drawn from a study of T cell responses to AZD1222 COVID-19 vaccine. This clone was seen once. The antigen is unknown. The method was immunoSEQ multiplex PCR; TCRdb's version includes in-frame clones alone and lacks a portion of them. Of 150,000 to 200,000 clones in the sample, 85% to 95% were seen once. Germline CDR1 is SGDLS and CDR2 is YYNGEE. The CDR3 runs to 14 residues. With V trimmed by 3 bases and J by 5 bases, 2 bases remained unmatched. General study findings and limits: Repertoire samples came only from after the peak T cell response. Compared with day 0, the breadth and depth of the Spike-specific TCR repertoire rose significantly after two doses of AZD1222.

This chain joins TRBV9 and TRBJ1-3; 10 nucleotides align to TRBD1. This TCR derives from an adult in good health. The specimen was peripheral blood, collected on day 0 of AZD1222 vaccination. The CDR3 bases are TGTGCCAGCAGCGGACAGGGGGCTAGAAACACCATATATTTT. This gives the protein CASSGQGARNTIYF.